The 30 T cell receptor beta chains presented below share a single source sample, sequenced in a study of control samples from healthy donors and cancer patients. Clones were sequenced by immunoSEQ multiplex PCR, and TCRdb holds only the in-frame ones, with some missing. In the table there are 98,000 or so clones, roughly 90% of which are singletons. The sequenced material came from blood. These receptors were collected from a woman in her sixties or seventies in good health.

The CDR3 loop reads CASSSAGEKLFF. CDR3 coding DNA: TGTGCCAGCAGCTCCGCCGGTGAAAAACTGTTTTTT. The rearrangement joins TRBV5-6 to TRBJ1-4; D remains ambiguous. Germline V lookup: CDR1 SGHDT, CDR2 YYEEEE. Trimming removed 3 bases from V and 7 bases from J, with 7 bases in between. This CDR3 is built from 12 residues.

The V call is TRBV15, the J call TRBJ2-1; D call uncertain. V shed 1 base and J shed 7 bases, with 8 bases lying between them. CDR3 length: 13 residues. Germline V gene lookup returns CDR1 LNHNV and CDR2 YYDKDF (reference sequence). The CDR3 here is CATSRGLRNEQFF. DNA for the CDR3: TGTGCCACCAGCAGAGGACTCAGAAATGAGCAGTTCTTC.

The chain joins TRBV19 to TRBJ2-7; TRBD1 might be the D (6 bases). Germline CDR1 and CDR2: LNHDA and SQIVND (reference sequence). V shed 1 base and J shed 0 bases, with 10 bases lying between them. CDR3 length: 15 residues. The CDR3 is CASSIVGTPSYEQYF. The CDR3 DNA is TGTGCCAGTAGTATAGTCGGGACACCCTCCTACGAGCAGTACTTC. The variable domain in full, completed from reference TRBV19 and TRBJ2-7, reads DGGITQSPKYLFRKEGQNVTLSCEQNLNHDAMYWYRQDPGQGLRLIYYSQIVNDFQKGDIAEGYSVSREKKESFPLTVTSAQKNPTAFYLCASSIVGTPSYEQYFGPGTRLTVT.

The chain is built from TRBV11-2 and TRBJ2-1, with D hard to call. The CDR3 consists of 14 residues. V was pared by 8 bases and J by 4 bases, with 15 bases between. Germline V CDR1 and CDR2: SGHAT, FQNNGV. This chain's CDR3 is CASQLGPEYNEQFF. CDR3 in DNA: TGTGCCAGCCAGCTAGGTCCAGAATACAATGAGCAGTTCTTC.

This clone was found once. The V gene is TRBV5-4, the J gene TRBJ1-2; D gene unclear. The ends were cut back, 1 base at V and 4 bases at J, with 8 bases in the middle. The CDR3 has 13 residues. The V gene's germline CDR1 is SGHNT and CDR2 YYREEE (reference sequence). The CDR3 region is CASSLLQSYGYTF. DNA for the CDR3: TGTGCCAGCAGCTTGTTACAGTCCTATGGCTACACCTTC.

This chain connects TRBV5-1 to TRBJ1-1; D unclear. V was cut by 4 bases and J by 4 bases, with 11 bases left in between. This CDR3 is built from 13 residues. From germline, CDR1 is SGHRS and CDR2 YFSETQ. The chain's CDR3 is CASSAVKGTEAFF. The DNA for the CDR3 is TGCGCCAGCAGCGCTGTTAAAGGCACTGAAGCTTTCTTT. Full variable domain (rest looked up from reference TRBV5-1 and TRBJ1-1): KAGVTQTPRYLIKTRGQQVTLSCSPISGHRSVSWYQQTPGQGLQFLFEYFSETQRNKGNFPGRFSGRQFSNSRSEMNVSTLELGDSALYLCASSAVKGTEAFFGQGTRLTVV.

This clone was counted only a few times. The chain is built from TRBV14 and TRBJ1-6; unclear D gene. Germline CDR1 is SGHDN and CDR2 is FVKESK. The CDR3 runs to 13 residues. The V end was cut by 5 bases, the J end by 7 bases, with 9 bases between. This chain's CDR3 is CASSKGGNSPLHF. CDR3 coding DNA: TGTGCCAGCAGCAAAGGTGGAAATTCACCCCTCCACTTT.

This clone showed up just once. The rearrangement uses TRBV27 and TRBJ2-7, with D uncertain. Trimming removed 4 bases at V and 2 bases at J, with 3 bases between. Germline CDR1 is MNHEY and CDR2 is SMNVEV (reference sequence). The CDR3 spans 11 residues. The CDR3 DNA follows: TGTGCCAGCAGTTCCCCCTACGAGCAGTACTTC. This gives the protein CASSSPYEQYF.

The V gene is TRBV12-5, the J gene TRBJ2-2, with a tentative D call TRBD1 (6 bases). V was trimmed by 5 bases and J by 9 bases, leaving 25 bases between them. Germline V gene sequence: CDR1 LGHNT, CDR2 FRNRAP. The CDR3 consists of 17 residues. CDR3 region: CASGPQGPGWSQRELFF. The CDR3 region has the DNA TGTGCTAGTGGTCCCCAGGGGCCTGGTTGGAGTCAAAGGGAGCTGTTTTTT.

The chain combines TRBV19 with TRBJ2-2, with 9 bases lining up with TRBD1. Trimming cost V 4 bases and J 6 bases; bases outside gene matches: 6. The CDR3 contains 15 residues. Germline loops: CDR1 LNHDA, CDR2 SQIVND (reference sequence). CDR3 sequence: CASSRDRVGSGELFF. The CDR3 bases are TGTGCCAGTAGTAGGGACAGGGTAGGGTCCGGGGAGCTGTTTTTT.

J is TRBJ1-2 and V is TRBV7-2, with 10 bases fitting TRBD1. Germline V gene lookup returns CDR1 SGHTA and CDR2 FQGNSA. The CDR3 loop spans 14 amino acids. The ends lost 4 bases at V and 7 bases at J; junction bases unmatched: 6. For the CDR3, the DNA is TGTGCCAGCAGCTGGGGACAGGGGCGTGGTGGCTACACCTTC. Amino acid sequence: CASSWGQGRGGYTF.

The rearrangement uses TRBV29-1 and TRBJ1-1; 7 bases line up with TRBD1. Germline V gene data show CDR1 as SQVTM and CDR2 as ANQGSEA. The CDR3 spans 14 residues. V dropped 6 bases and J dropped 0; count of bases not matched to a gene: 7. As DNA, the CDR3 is TGCAGCGTATTTGGGACAGCCATGAACACTGAAGCTTTCTTT. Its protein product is CSVFGTAMNTEAFF.

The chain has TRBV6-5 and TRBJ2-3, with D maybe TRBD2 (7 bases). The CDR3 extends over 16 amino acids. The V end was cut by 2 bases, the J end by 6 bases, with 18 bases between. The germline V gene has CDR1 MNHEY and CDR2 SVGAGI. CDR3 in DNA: TGTGCCAGCAGTTACGGGGGGGGGCGCGTCGGTGATACGCAGTATTTT. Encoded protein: CASSYGGGRVGDTQYF.

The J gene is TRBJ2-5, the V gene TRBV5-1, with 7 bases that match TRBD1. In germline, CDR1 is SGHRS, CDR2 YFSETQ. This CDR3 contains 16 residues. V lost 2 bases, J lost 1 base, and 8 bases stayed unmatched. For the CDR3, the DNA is TGCGCCAGCAGCTTAGCCGGGACAGCCTCCCAAGAGACCCAGTACTTC. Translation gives CASSLAGTASQETQYF.

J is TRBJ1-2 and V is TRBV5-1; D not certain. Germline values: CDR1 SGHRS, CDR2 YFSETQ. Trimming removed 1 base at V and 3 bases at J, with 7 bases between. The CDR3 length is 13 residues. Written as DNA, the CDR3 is TGCGCCAGCAGCTTGTCCCTGGACTATGGCTACACCTTC. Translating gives CASSLSLDYGYTF.

CDR3 in amino acids: CASSEYPQGSNYGYTF. The CDR3 DNA reads as TGCGCCAGCAGTGAGTACCCTCAGGGGTCTAACTATGGCTACACCTTC. The J gene is TRBJ1-2, the V gene TRBV10-2; possibly TRBD1 for D (6 bases). Trimming took off 1 base at V and 0 bases at J, with 12 bases between the two ends. CDR1 is WSHSY, CDR2 SAAADI, per germline. The CDR3 totals 16 residues.

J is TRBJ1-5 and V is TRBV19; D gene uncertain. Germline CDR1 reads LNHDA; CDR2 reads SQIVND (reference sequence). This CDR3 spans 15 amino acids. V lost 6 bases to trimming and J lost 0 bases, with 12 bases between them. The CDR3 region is CASRTVTASNQPQHF. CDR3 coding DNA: TGTGCCAGTAGAACGGTCACGGCTAGCAATCAGCCCCAGCATTTT.

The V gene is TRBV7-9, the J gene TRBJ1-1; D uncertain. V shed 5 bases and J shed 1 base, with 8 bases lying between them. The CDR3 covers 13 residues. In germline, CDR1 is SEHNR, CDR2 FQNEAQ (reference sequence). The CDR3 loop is CASSLYQNTEAFF. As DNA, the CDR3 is TGTGCCAGCAGCCTGTACCAGAACACTGAAGCTTTCTTT.

The CDR3 region is CASSQGSRWFEGYTF. In nucleotides, the CDR3 is TGTGCCAGCAGCCAAGGATCTAGGTGGTTTGAAGGCTACACCTTC. The rearrangement uses TRBV14 and TRBJ1-2; D is unresolved. This CDR3 has 15 residues. Trimming left V 1 base short and J 8 bases short, with 17 bases between. Germline CDR1 reads SGHDN; CDR2 reads FVKESK.

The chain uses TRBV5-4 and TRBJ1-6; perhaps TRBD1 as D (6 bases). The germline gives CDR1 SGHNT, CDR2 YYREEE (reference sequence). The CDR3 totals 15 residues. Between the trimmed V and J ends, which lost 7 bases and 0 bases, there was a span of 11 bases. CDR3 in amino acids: CASGEGDSYNSPLHF. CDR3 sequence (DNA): TGTGCCAGCGGAGAGGGGGACTCCTATAATTCACCCCTCCACTTT.

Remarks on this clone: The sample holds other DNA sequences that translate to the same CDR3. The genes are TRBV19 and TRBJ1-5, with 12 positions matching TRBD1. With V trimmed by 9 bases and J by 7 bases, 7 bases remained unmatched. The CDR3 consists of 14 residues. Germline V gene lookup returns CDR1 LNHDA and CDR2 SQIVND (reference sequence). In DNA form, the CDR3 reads TGTGCCAGCGCGGGACAGGGGGCGATCCAGCCCCAGCATTTT. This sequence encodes CASAGQGAIQPQHF.

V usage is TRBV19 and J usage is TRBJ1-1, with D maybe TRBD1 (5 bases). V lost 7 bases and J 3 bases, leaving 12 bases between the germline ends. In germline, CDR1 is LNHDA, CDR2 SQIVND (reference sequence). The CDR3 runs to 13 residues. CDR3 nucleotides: TGTGCCAGTACCATTCAGGGTTACACTGAAGCTTTCTTT. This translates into CASTIQGYTEAFF.

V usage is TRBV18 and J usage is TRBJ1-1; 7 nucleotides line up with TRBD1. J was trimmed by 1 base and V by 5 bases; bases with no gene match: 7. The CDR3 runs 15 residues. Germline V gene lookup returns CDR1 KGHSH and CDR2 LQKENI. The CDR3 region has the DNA TGTGCCAGCTCAAACGCCAGGGGGGGGAACACTGAAGCTTTCTTT. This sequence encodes CASSNARGGNTEAFF.

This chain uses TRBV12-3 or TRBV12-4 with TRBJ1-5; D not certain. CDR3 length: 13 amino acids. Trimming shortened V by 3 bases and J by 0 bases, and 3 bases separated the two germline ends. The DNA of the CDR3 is TGTGCCAGCAGTTTTAATAGCAATCAGCCCCAGCATTTT. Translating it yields CASSFNSNQPQHF.

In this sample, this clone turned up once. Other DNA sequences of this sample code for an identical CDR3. The CDR3 loop is CASSPPGQGAHTEAFF. The DNA of the CDR3 is TGTGCCAGCTCACCACCGGGACAGGGGGCTCATACTGAAGCTTTCTTT. The rearrangement links TRBV18 to TRBJ1-1, with TRBD1 matching 12 bases. CDR1 KGHSH and CDR2 LQKENI come from the germline V gene. The CDR3 has 16 amino acids. The J segment lost 5 bases and the V segment lost 0 bases, leaving 4 bases of the junction unmatched.

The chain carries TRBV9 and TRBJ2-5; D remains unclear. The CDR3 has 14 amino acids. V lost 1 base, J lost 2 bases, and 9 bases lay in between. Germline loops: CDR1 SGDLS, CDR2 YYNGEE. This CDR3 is CASSVTGRQETQYF. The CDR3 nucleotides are TGTGCCAGCAGCGTAACGGGCAGGCAAGAGACCCAGTACTTC.

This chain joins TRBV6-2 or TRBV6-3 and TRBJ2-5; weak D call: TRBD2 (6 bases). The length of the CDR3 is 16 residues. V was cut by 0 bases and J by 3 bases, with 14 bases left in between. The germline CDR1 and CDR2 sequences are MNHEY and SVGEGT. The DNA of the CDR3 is TGTGCCAGCAGTTACTCGTTCTTAGCGGAAGAAGAGACCCAGTACTTC. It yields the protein CASSYSFLAEEETQYF.

CDR3 DNA: TGTGCCAGCAGGGGGACTAGCGGGAGGGCCGGTGAGCAGTTCTTC. Translation: CASRGTSGRAGEQFF. The genes are TRBV6-6 and TRBJ2-1, with 16 bases fitting TRBD2. CDR3 length: 15 residues. Trimming took 6 bases from V and 9 from J; bases not matched to a gene: 5. CDR1 is MNHNY, CDR2 SVGAGI, per germline (reference sequence).

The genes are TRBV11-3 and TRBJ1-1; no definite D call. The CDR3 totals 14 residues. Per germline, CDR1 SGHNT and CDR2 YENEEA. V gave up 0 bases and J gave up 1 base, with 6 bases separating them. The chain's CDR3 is CASSLEGQNTEAFF. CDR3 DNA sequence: TGTGCCAGCAGCTTAGAGGGTCAGAACACTGAAGCTTTCTTT.

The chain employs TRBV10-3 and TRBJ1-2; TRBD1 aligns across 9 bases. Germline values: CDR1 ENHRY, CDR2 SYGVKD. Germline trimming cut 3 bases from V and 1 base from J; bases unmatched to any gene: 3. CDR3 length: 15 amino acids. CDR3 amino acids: CAISDRTGVNYGYTF. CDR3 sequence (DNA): TGTGCCATCAGTGACCGGACAGGGGTTAACTATGGCTACACCTTC.